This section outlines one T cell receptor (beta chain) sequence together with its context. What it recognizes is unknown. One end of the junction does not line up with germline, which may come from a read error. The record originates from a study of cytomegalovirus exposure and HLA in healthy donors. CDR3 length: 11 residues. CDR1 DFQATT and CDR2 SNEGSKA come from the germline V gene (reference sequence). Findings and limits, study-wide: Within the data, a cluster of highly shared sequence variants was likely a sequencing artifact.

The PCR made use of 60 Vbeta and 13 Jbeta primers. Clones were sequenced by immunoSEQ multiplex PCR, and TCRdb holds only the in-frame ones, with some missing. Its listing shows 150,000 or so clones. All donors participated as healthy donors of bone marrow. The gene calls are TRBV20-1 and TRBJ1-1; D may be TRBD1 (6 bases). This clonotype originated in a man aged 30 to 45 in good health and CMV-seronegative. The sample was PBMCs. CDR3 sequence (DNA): TGCAGTGCTAGAGTGGGGGCCAGTCATGTCTTT. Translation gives CSARVGASHVF.